A single sample gave rise to the 6 T cell receptor beta chains below, sequenced in a study of CD4 T cells in relation to SARS-CoV-2 and coronaviruses. Profiled with immunoSEQ multiplex PCR; TCRdb holds only in-frame clones, not every one. The sample consists of tens of thousands of clones, 65% to 70% of them appearing once. These TCRs' antigens remain unknown. The unexposed donors gave CD4+ T cells in 2011-2018, prior to COVID-19. CD4+ T cells were isolated from the cells after around 11 days of culture. The sequencing sample was made of CD4+ T cells from PBMCs, cultured in vitro. The receptors derive from a human donor in good health.

The chain combines TRBV18 with TRBJ2-3, with 9 bases lining up with TRBD2. The CDR3 is 17 residues long. The ends lost 4 bases at V and 4 bases at J; junction bases unmatched: 12. Germline CDR1 reads KGHSH; CDR2 reads LQKENI. The CDR3 sequence is CASSRSGGFQGSDTQYF. In nucleotides, the CDR3 is TGTGCCAGCTCACGAAGCGGGGGGTTTCAAGGGTCAGATACGCAGTATTTT.

The chain employs TRBV13 and TRBJ1-1; D is undetermined. The CDR3 contains 12 residues. Germline values: CDR1 PRHDT, CDR2 FYEKMQ (reference sequence). The ends were cut back, 5 bases at V and 0 bases at J, with 4 bases in the middle. CDR3 sequence: CASSGVNTEAFF. The DNA for the CDR3 is TGTGCCAGCAGCGGTGTGAACACTGAAGCTTTCTTT.

The rearrangement uses TRBV7-8 and TRBJ2-7; the match to TRBD2 covers 11 bases. The CDR3 spans 16 residues. V lost 4 bases to trimming and J lost 2 bases; unmatched junction nucleotides: 7. Germline CDR1 SGHVS, CDR2 FQNEAQ. Written as DNA, the CDR3 is TGTGCCAGCAGCTCTTATGGGACTAGCGGTCCCTACGAGCAGTACTTC. As protein: CASSSYGTSGPYEQYF.

The gene calls are TRBV7-9 and TRBJ1-2, with TRBD1 matching 7 bases. The ends lost 5 bases at V and 3 bases at J; junction bases unmatched: 9. In germline, CDR1 is SEHNR, CDR2 FQNEAQ (reference sequence). The CDR3 is 15 amino acids. The chain's CDR3 is CASSHDREADYGYTF. CDR3 coding DNA: TGTGCCAGCAGCCATGACAGGGAAGCGGACTATGGCTACACCTTC.

The chain employs TRBV2 and TRBJ2-1; D possibly corresponds to TRBD2 (6 bases). This CDR3 comprises 14 residues. Germline assignment: CDR1 SNHLY and CDR2 FYNNEI. Trimming removed 11 bases from V and 1 base from J, with 15 bases in between. The CDR3 sequence: CAGKGGISYNEQFF. DNA for the CDR3: TGTGCCGGGAAGGGCGGGATTTCCTACAATGAGCAGTTCTTC.

The chain is built from TRBV7-2 and TRBJ1-1, with TRBD1 as a possible D gene (5 bases). Trimming pared 6 bases from V and 4 bases from J, leaving 12 bases between. This CDR3 contains 13 residues. Per the germline V gene, CDR1 is SGHTA and CDR2 is FQGNSA. CDR3 bases: TGTGCCAGCAGGTTTCAGGGCAGCACTGAAGCTTTCTTT. Translated, it gives CASRFQGSTEAFF.